What follows are 4 T cell receptor beta chains derived from one specimen sequenced in a study of cytomegalovirus exposure and HLA in healthy donors. The PCR ran on 60 Vbeta and 13 Jbeta primers. Repertoires were generated with immunoSEQ multiplex PCR, while TCRdb's copy carries only in-frame clones and drops some. The table lists about 110,000 clones, around 61% of them singletons. The sequenced sample was PBMCs. These receptor sequences come from a woman between 25 and 40 years old in good health and CMV-seronegative.

This rearrangement joins TRBV10-3 to TRBJ2-1; D is unresolved. This CDR3 contains 17 residues. Germline V gene data show CDR1 as ENHRY and CDR2 as SYGVKD. V lost 2 bases and J lost 0, with 14 bases in between. The CDR3 region has the DNA TGTGCCATCAGTGAGGGCTTTCCTTTAAGCTCCTACAATGAGCAGTTCTTC. Its translation: CAISEGFPLSSYNEQFF.

The CDR3 nucleotides read TGTGCCAGCAGTTCACCCGGGACAGTGAACACTGAAGCTTTCTTT. This translates into CASSSPGTVNTEAFF. The rearrangement links TRBV28 to TRBJ1-1, with TRBD1 matching 7 bases. Unmatched junction bases numbered 5, after V lost 4 bases and J lost 0 bases. Germline values: CDR1 MDHEN, CDR2 SYDVKM. This CDR3 has 15 residues.

The genes are TRBV7-8 and TRBJ2-7; D ambiguous. This CDR3 has 17 amino acids. V was shortened by 5 bases and J by 2 bases, with 22 bases between the two germline ends. The germline gives CDR1 SGHVS, CDR2 FQNEAQ. This CDR3 reads CASSPDSYRRLTYEQYF. The CDR3 DNA reads TGTGCCAGCAGCCCTGACTCTTATCGCCGGCTTACCTACGAGCAGTACTTC.

The chain couples TRBV18 to TRBJ1-1; tentative D call: TRBD1 (6 bases). V was clipped by 4 bases and J by 1 base, with 7 bases between them. The germline CDR1 and CDR2 sequences are KGHSH and LQKENI. The CDR3 is made up of 13 amino acids. Here the CDR3 DNA reads TGTGCCAGCTCACAGGACAGGAACACTGAAGCTTTCTTT. Its translation is CASSQDRNTEAFF.